Listed below are T cell receptor beta chains from one sample, sequenced in a study of cytotoxic CD8 clonotypes in ibrutinib-treated CLL. Assay used: immunoSEQ multiplex PCR; TCRdb lists only in-frame clones, some missing. The sample lists 130,000 or so clones; 80% to 90% were seen once. This sample comprised PBMCs, obtained after 24 months of ibrutinib treatment. The source is a human donor with chronic lymphocytic leukemia. The CDR3 runs from the conserved cysteine through the conserved F or W. D genes are given only for firm matches. Rows give clone size only sometimes, using once, few, many, or a class for an expanded clone.

j_call d_call v_call clone_size cdr3_nt cdr3_aa
TRBJ1-4 NA TRBV28 NA TGTGCCAGCAGCCCCCATAATGGGGCTAATGAAAAACTGTTTTTT CASSPHNGANEKLFF
TRBJ1-1 NA TRBV19 NA TGTGCCAGTAGTGTGAAGGCGGGAGTTGGTGAAGCTTTCTTT CASSVKAGVGEAFF
TRBJ2-5 NA TRBV6-4 NA TGTGCCAGCGCCGTGGGGCCGCAAGAGACCCAGTACTTC CASAVGPQETQYF
TRBJ2-7 NA TRBV2 NA TGTGCCAGCAGTCCGGGTCGGCAGGCCTACGAGCAGTACTTC CASSPGRQAYEQYF
TRBJ2-2 NA TRBV7-3 NA TGTGCCAGCAGCTTAAAGGGAAGGCAGGACCTCCCCGGGGAGCTGTTTTTT CASSLKGRQDLPGELFF
TRBJ1-5 NA TRBV7-9 once TGTGCCAGCAGCCTTCTGAATCAGCCCCAGCATTTT CASSLLNQPQHF
TRBJ1-2 NA TRBV27 NA TGTGCCAGCAGTCCCCTCGGAACGGCAAACTATGGCTACACCTTC CASSPLGTANYGYTF
TRBJ1-2 TRBD1 TRBV5-4 NA TGTGCCAGCAGCCGGGACAGGGGTCTATATGGCTACACCTTC CASSRDRGLYGYTF
TRBJ1-2 NA TRBV6-5 NA TGTGCCAGCAGTTACGGGGGGAGAGGGAGCTACACCTTC CASSYGGRGSYTF
TRBJ1-1 NA TRBV29-1 NA TGCAGCGTTGAAGAGGGGTCGGGGACTGAAGCTTTCTTT CSVEEGSGTEAFF
TRBJ1-6 NA TRBV6-6 NA TGTGCCAGCAGTCGGCAGGGATTTGATAATTCACCCCTCCACTTT CASSRQGFDNSPLHF
TRBJ2-4 NA TRBV4-3 NA TGCGCCAGCAGCCAAGTCGGGATTGTAAACATTCAGTACTTC CASSQVGIVNIQYF
TRBJ1-5 TRBD1 TRBV7-2 NA TGTGCCAGCAGCCGGGACAGGGGGTCTCAGCCCCAGCATTTT CASSRDRGSQPQHF
TRBJ1-1 NA TRBV29-1 NA TGCAGCGTTGGGGTGGGGCAGGAGCTGAACACTGAAGCTTTCTTT CSVGVGQELNTEAFF
TRBJ1-2 NA TRBV5-4 NA TGTGCCAGCAGATTAGGGACACTCTATGGCTACACCTTC CASRLGTLYGYTF
TRBJ2-7 TRBD2 TRBV5-4 once TGTGCCAGCAGCTTTCGGGGGGGCCGGTACGAGCAGTACTTC CASSFRGGRYEQYF
TRBJ2-2 TRBD1 TRBV19 NA TGTGCCAGTATTGGGGACAGGGCGATCGCGAACACCGGGGAGCTGTTTTTT CASIGDRAIANTGELFF
TRBJ1-3 NA TRBV11-2 NA TGTGCCAGCAGCCCGGGGACGTCTAGAAACACCATATATTTT CASSPGTSRNTIYF
TRBJ2-1 NA TRBV9 NA TGTGCCAGCAGCGTAGTACCGGGGAATGAGCAGTTCTTC CASSVVPGNEQFF
TRBJ1-5 NA TRBV23-1 NA TGCGCCAGCAGTCAATCGAAAAGAAAGGGCAACAATCAGCCCCAGCATTTT CASSQSKRKGNNQPQHF
TRBJ2-7 TRBD2 TRBV11-2 NA TGTGCCAGCAGCAGGAGACTAGCGGAGAGCTACGAGCAGTACTTC CASSRRLAESYEQYF
TRBJ2-2 TRBD1 TRBV12-5 NA TGTGCTAGCCGGGGACAGGGCAACACCGGGGAGCTGTTTTTT CASRGQGNTGELFF
TRBJ1-3 NA TRBV7-9 NA TGTGCCAGCAGCTTGTCGGTTTCTGGAAACACCATATATTTT CASSLSVSGNTIYF
TRBJ2-2 NA TRBV5-1 NA TGCGCCAGCAGCTTGAATTCAGCGGGGAACACCGGGGAGCTGTTTTTT CASSLNSAGNTGELFF
TRBJ2-3 TRBD2 TRBV15 NA TGTGCCACCAGCAGCCTAGCGGGAGACACAGATACGCAGTATTTT CATSSLAGDTDTQYF
TRBJ1-1 NA TRBV5-4 NA TGTGCCAGCAGTTTACCGGGGGGACAAATGTTGAACACTGAAGCTTTCTTT CASSLPGGQMLNTEAFF
TRBJ1-2 TRBD1 TRBV9 NA TGTGCCAGCAGCGCCGAACAGGGGGAGACTAACTATGGCTACACCTTC CASSAEQGETNYGYTF
TRBJ1-4 NA TRBV27 NA TGTGCCAGCCGGGGGCTATCTAATGAAAAACTGTTTTTT CASRGLSNEKLFF
TRBJ2-7 NA TRBV5-6 NA TGTGCCAGCAGCTTTCGGGGGCGCGTTGCCTACGAGCAGTACTTC CASSFRGRVAYEQYF
TRBJ1-6 NA TRBV6-1 NA TGTGCCAGCAGTGTCGACAGAGCCCAGAATTCACCCCTCCACTTT CASSVDRAQNSPLHF
TRBJ2-3 NA TRBV7-9 NA TGTGCCAGCAGCTTAGGTCGCCTAGCACTGACTAACCGCACAGATACGCAGTATTTT CASSLGRLALTNRTDTQYF
TRBJ1-4 NA TRBV28 NA TGTGCCAGCAGTCCTCGGACAGTTCGTGACCTAACTAATGAAAAACTGTTTTTT CASSPRTVRDLTNEKLFF
TRBJ2-7 NA TRBV4-1 NA TGCGCCAGCAGCCAAGATTGGCGGTCTAGCGATTACGAGCAGTACTTC CASSQDWRSSDYEQYF
TRBJ1-5 NA TRBV5-1 once TGCGCCAGCAGCTTCGACAGTGGGGATCAGCCCCAGCATTTT CASSFDSGDQPQHF
TRBJ2-5 TRBD2 TRBV7-8 NA TGTGCCAGCAGCTTATTGGTTAGCGGGGGGGAGACCCAGTACTTC CASSLLVSGGETQYF
TRBJ2-7 NA TRBV7-8 NA TGTGCCAGCAGCTTAGTCGTACCTGCGGGACATAACTGGGGTACCACCTACGAGCAGTACTTC CASSLVVPAGHNWGTTYEQYF
TRBJ2-1 NA TRBV4-3 NA TGCGCCAGCAGCCAAGAGTTGGGCGGGGCCTCCTACAATGAGCAGTTCTTC CASSQELGGASYNEQFF
TRBJ2-1 NA TRBV5-6 once TGTGCCAGCAGCTTTAGTCCGAGCTCCTACAATGAGCAGTTCTTC CASSFSPSSYNEQFF
TRBJ2-5 NA TRBV20-1 many TGCAGTGCCGCGAGGAGCGGGCAGTACTTC CSAARSGQYF
TRBJ2-6 NA TRBV6-4 NA TGTGCCAGCAGTGAGTCTGGGGCCAACGTCCTGACTTTC CASSESGANVLTF
TRBJ2-2 NA TRBV7-2 NA TGTGCCAGCAGCTTAAGGGCGGGCGGGGAGCTGTTTTTT CASSLRAGGELFF
TRBJ2-5 TRBD2 TRBV6-1 NA TGTGCCAGCAGTGATGTGCGGGGGGCGCAAGAGACCCAGTACTTC CASSDVRGAQETQYF
TRBJ2-2 TRBD2 TRBV6-6 NA TGTGCCAGCAGTGGGACTAGCGGAAACACCGGGGAGCTGTTTTTT CASSGTSGNTGELFF
TRBJ1-1 NA TRBV5-1 NA TGCGCCAGCAGCGAAGCGAGACAGATGAACACTGAAGCTTTCTTT CASSEARQMNTEAFF
TRBJ2-6 NA TRBV5-4 NA TGTGCCAGCAGCCCCCCTGTGGGGGCGCGGGGGGCCAACGTCCTGACTTTC CASSPPVGARGANVLTF
TRBJ1-2 NA TRBV5-1 NA TGCGCCAGCAGCTTGAGAGTGGAGAGCGGCTACACCTTC CASSLRVESGYTF
TRBJ1-2 TRBD1 TRBV4-2 NA TGTGCCAGCAGCCATCCCCAGGGGGCGGGTGGCTACACCTTC CASSHPQGAGGYTF
TRBJ1-5 NA TRBV6-1 NA TGTGCCAGCAGTCAACAGGGAATTGGCAATCAGCCCCAGCATTTT CASSQQGIGNQPQHF
TRBJ1-1 NA TRBV11-2 NA TGTGCCAGCAGCCCCCCCGGGGACATGAACACTGAAGCTTTCTTT CASSPPGDMNTEAFF
TRBJ2-3 NA TRBV10-3 NA TGTGCCATCAGTGAGTTGAGTAGTACAGATACGCAGTATTTT CAISELSSTDTQYF